This T cell receptor (beta chain) was obtained from a study of OX40 agonist ivuxolimab in advanced cancers. Study at large: Ivuxolimab, an antibody that agonizes OX40 (CD134), was administered to the patients. Every 2 weeks, patients got intravenous ivuxolimab at one of six dose levels (0.01-10 mg/kg). Study results and caveats: Expanded clones were, on average, more numerous in CD8+ T cells than in CD4+. Specificity for antigen went undetermined in the expanded peripheral T cells.

Profiled with immunoSEQ multiplex PCR; TCRdb holds only in-frame clones, not every one. The sample contains 7,000 or so clones, 70% to 80% of which appear only once. Germline V gene lookup returns CDR1 SGHDT and CDR2 YYEEEE. There are 15 residues in the CDR3. V shed 7 bases and J shed 3 bases, with 17 bases lying between them. Comments on this clone: The antigen is not known.

The sample was CD4+ or CD8+ T cells sorted from blood, taken in a trial of the OX40 agonist ivuxolimab. The receptor was isolated from an adult with an advanced solid tumor such as melanoma, head and neck, liver or kidney cancer. This chain uses TRBV5-6 with TRBJ2-1, with D possibly matching TRBD2 (6 bases). As DNA, the CDR3 is TGTGCCAGCTCCTCGGAGGCGGGGTTCTACAATGAGCAGTTCTTC. This gives the protein CASSSEAGFYNEQFF.